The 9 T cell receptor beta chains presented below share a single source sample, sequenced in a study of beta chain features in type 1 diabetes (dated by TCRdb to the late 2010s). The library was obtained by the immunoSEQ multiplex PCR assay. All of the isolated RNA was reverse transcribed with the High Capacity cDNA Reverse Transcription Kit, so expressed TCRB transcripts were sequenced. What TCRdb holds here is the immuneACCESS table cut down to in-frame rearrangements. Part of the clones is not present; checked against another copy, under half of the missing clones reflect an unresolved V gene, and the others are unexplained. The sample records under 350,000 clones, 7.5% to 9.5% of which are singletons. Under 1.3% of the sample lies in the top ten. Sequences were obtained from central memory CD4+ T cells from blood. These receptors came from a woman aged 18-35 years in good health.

CDR3 DNA: TGCGCCAGCAGCCAAGATCGTAGGACTAGCGGATACAATGAGCAGTTCTTC. Protein: CASSQDRRTSGYNEQFF. The chain joins TRBV4-3 to TRBJ2-1, with 10 bases that match TRBD2. CDR1 and CDR2 (germline): LGHNA, YSLEER. J lost 4 bases, V lost 0 bases, and 6 bases had no gene match. The CDR3 length is 17 residues.

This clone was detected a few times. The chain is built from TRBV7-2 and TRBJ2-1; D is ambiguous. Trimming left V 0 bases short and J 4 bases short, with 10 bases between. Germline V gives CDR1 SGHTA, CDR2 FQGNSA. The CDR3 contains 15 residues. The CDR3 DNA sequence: TGTGCCAGCAGCTTAGCCCTAGGGTTTTACAATGAGCAGTTCTTC. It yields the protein CASSLALGFYNEQFF. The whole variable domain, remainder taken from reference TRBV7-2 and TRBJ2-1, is GAGVSQSPSNKVTEKGKDVELRCDPISGHTALYWYRQSLGQGLEFLIYFQGNSAPDKSGLPSDRFSAERTGGSVSTLTIQRTQQEDSAVYLCASSLALGFYNEQFFGPGTRLTVL.

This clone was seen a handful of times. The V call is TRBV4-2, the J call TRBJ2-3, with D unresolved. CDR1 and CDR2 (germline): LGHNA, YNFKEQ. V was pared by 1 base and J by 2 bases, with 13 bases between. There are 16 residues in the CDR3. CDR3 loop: CASSQGVGSTTDTQYF. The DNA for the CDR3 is TGTGCCAGCAGCCAAGGGGTCGGTTCCACCACAGATACGCAGTATTTT.

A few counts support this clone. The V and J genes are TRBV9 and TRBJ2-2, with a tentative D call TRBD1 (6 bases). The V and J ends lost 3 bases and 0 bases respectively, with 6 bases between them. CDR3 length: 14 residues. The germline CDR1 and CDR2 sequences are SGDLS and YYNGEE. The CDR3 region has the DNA TGTGCCAGCAGCGGGACAGCGAACACCGGGGAGCTGTTTTTT. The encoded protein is CASSGTANTGELFF.

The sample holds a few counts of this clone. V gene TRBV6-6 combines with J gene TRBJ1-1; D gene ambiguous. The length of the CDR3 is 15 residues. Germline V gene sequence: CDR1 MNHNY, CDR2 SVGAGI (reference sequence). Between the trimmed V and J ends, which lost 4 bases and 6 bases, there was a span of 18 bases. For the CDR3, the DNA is TGTGCCAGCAGTTCCACGACTCTTAAAGCTTCTGAAGCTTTCTTT. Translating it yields CASSSTTLKASEAFF.

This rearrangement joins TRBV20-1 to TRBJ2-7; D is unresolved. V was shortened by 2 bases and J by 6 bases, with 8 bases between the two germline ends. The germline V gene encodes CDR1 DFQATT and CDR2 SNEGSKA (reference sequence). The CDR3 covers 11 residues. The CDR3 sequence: CSARQALEQYV. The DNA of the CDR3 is TGCAGTGCTAGACAGGCCCTCGAGCAGTACGTC.

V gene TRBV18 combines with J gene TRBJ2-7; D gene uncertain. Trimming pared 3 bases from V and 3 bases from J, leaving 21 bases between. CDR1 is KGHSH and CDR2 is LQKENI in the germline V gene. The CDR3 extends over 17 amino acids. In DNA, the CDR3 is TGTGCCAGCTCACCGTATCCCCTTAACCCCTCCTACTACGAGCAGTACTTC. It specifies CASSPYPLNPSYYEQYF.

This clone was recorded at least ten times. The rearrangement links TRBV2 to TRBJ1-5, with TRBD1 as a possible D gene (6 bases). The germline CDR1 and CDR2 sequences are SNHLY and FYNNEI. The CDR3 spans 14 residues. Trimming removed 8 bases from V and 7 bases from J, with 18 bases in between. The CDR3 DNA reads TGTGCCAGCCGAGGGGGGGGAGGCTTGCAGCCCCAGCATTTT. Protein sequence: CASRGGGGLQPQHF.

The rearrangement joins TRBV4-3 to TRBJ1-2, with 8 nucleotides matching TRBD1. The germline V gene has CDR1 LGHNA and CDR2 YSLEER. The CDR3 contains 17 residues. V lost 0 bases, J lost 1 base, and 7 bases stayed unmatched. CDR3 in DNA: TGCGCCAGCAGCCAAGATACAGGGACAGGCAGTAACTATGGCTACACCTTC. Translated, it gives CASSQDTGTGSNYGYTF.